This T cell receptor beta chain was captured in a study of beta chain features in type 1 diabetes. Study-level results: Moderate but significant shortening of TCRB CDR3s was recorded in all four CD4+ subsets from Type 1 diabetes patients. Individuals with type 1 diabetes displayed fewer insertions and more deletions at VDJ junctions.

Since all of the isolated RNA was reverse transcribed, expressed TCRB transcripts were what got sequenced. Repertoires were generated with immunoSEQ multiplex PCR, while TCRdb's copy carries only in-frame clones and drops some. The table includes hundreds of thousands of clones, about 14% detected once. As concerns this clone: Its specificity is not known.

V lost 7 bases and J lost 2, with 11 bases in between. Germline V CDR1 and CDR2: SQVTM, ANQGSEA. This CDR3 contains 12 residues. This clonotype was sampled from a man in his late teens or twenties with type 1 diabetes. This rearrangement joins TRBV29-1 to TRBJ1-1, with a possible D match to TRBD1 (6 bases). The sequenced sample was naive CD4+ T cells from blood. CDR3 residues: CSAYRANTEAFF. The CDR3 DNA is TGCAGCGCGTACAGGGCTAACACTGAAGCTTTCTTT.